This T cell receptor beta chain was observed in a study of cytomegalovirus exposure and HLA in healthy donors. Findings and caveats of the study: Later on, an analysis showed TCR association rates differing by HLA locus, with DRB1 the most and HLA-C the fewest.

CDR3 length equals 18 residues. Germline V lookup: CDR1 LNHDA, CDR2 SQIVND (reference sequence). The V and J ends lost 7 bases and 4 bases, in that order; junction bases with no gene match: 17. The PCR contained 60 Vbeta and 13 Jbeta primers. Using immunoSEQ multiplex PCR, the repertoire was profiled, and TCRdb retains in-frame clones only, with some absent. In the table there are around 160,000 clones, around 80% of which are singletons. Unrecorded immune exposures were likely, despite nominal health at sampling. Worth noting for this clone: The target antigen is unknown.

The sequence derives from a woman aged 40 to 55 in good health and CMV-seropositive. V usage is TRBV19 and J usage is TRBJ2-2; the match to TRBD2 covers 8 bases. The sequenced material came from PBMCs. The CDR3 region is CASTQRGWAGGGTGELFF. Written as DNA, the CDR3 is TGTGCCAGTACCCAACGGGGCTGGGCGGGAGGAGGCACCGGGGAGCTGTTTTTT.